Listed below are T cell receptor beta chains from one sample, sequenced in a study of shared clonotypes between healthy human individuals. The repertoire was sequenced with immunoSEQ multiplex PCR; TCRdb's copy has only in-frame clones and lacks some. The sample comprises 470,000 or so clones, 70% to 85% of which are singletons, and about 12% rests with the top ten. The specimen sequenced was PBMCs. These receptors came from a woman between 40 and 55 years old in good health. Some clones in this sample may be carry-over from other donors' samples. The CDR3 runs from the conserved cysteine through the conserved F or W. The D gene is left open where the match is weak. Not all rows give a size; the values are once, few, many and, for expanded clones, a class.

clone_size j_call v_call d_call cdr3_aa cdr3_nt
. TRBJ2-3 TRBV11-3 TRBD2 CASSFGLADTDTQYF TGTGCCAGCAGCTTCGGACTAGCGGACACAGATACGCAGTATTTT
few TRBJ1-1 TRBV11-1 TRBD1 CASSPRGQGFMNTEAFF TGTGCCAGCAGTCCCAGGGGACAGGGTTTTATGAACACTGAAGCTTTCTTT
. TRBJ2-1 TRBV9 . CASSVAEGSSYNEQFF TGTGCCAGCAGCGTAGCGGAAGGGAGCTCCTACAATGAGCAGTTCTTC
. TRBJ2-3 TRBV9 . CASSVGFGTLSEAQYF TGTGCCAGCAGCGTAGGGTTTGGGACCCTCTCTGAAGCGCAGTATTTT
. TRBJ2-7 TRBV7-9 TRBD1 CASSKTGGSYEQYF TGTGCCAGCAGCAAGACAGGGGGGTCCTACGAGCAGTACTTC
. TRBJ1-1 TRBV4-1 TRBD1 CASSQGGGQLEAEAFF TGCGCCAGCAGCCAAGGAGGGGGACAGTTGGAGGCTGAAGCTTTCTTT
. TRBJ1-1 TRBV7-8 . CASSSLGGAIGYTEAFF TGTGCCAGCAGCTCCCTGGGGGGGGCTATAGGATACACTGAAGCTTTCTTT
. TRBJ2-1 TRBV2 TRBD1 CASSEIGQGEEQFF TGTGCCAGCAGTGAAATCGGACAGGGTGAAGAGCAGTTCTTC
. TRBJ1-2 TRBV5-3 . CAGKSRKQGIYGYTF TGTGCCGGAAAAAGCAGAAAGCAGGGAATCTATGGCTACACCTTC
. TRBJ2-5 TRBV29-1 . CSVGPGGTQYF TGCAGCGTTGGACCGGGTGGGACCCAGTACTTC
. TRBJ2-7 TRBV11-2 TRBD1 CASTLTGGDPYEQYF TGTGCCAGCACCCTTACAGGGGGCGATCCCTACGAGCAGTACTTC
. TRBJ2-1 TRBV27 TRBD2 CASSLGVGLADNEQFF TGTGCCAGCAGTTTAGGGGTGGGACTAGCTGACAATGAGCAGTTCTTC
. TRBJ1-3 TRBV29-1 TRBD1 CSVIPQGARNTIYF TGCAGCGTTATACCGCAGGGGGCGAGAAACACCATATATTTT
. TRBJ2-1 TRBV7-6 TRBD2 CASRGLAGVRGGNEQFF TGTGCCAGCAGAGGACTAGCGGGAGTCCGTGGGGGAAATGAGCAGTTCTTC
. TRBJ2-7 TRBV19 TRBD1 CASSQPTGTYEQYF TGTGCCAGTAGTCAACCGACAGGGACCTACGAGCAGTACTTC